The entry below gives a single TCR beta chain sequence along with its context. Antigen specificity is unknown. This sample is drawn from a study of T cells in Graves' hyperthyroidism and ophthalmopathy. Amplification yielded TCR beta CDR3 regions, with RNA transcripts as the source. RT-PCR in the first round (using the HTBI primer set) targeted the TCR CDR3. TCRdb re-derived calls from the multiplex PCR reads in MiXCR, one entry per CDR3 protein. This sample has 480,000 or so distinct CDR3 sequences, with around 43% found just once. The V gene lost 5 bases and the J gene lost 6 bases, with 17 bases spanning the gap. Germline V gene lookup returns CDR1 SEHNR and CDR2 FQNEAQ (reference sequence). CDR3 length: 14 residues. Patients were excluded because of uncontrolled infection, other autoimmune disease, pregnancy or lactation. Notes on the study in general: Ophthalmopathy was predicted by the model a median of roughly 6.6 months ahead of onset.

This clonotype originated in an adult woman with Graves' disease, either hyperthyroidism or ophthalmopathy (not recorded which). The sample taken for sequencing was peripheral blood or thyroid tissue (not recorded which). The chain links TRBV7-9 to TRBJ2-7, with D maybe TRBD1 (6 bases). CDR3 amino acids: CASSPHSGAGEQYF. The CDR3 DNA reads as TGTGCCAGCAGCCCTCACTCAGGGGCGGGCGAGCAGTACTTC.